Listed below are T cell receptor beta chains from one sample, sequenced in a study of blood T cell repertoires in COVID-19. Profiling relied on immunoSEQ multiplex PCR, and the TCRdb table lists in-frame clones only, not all of them. The data contain tens of thousands of clones, about 86% of them singletons. Sequences were obtained from peripheral blood. These receptors were taken from an elderly man in a cohort sampled during active COVID-19. Each CDR3 is given with its conserved first and last residue. The order of the fields is J gene, D gene, V gene, clone size, CDR3 protein, CDR3 DNA. A D gene is named only where the DNA matches it firmly. Only some rows state a clone size, as once, few, many or a class for expanded clones.

j_call: TRBJ2-3; d_call: .; v_call: TRBV15; clone_size: .; cdr3_aa: CATSREGFPTDTQYF; cdr3_nt: TGTGCCACCAGCAGAGAGGGCTTCCCCACAGATACGCAGTATTTT
j_call: TRBJ2-1; d_call: TRBD2; v_call: TRBV6-5; clone_size: .; cdr3_aa: CASKWERGASIEQFF; cdr3_nt: TGTGCCTCAAAGTGGGAGCGGGGGGCCAGTATTGAGCAGTTCTTC
j_call: TRBJ1-2; d_call: TRBD1; v_call: TRBV19; clone_size: once; cdr3_aa: CASSIRDSSNYGYTF; cdr3_nt: TGTGCCAGTAGTATCCGGGACAGCTCTAACTATGGCTACACCTTC
j_call: TRBJ1-4; d_call: .; v_call: TRBV19; clone_size: .; cdr3_aa: CASSTVSSTNEKLFF; cdr3_nt: TGTGCCAGTAGTACCGTCTCGTCAACTAATGAAAAACTGTTTTTT
j_call: TRBJ1-5; d_call: .; v_call: TRBV6-5; clone_size: once; cdr3_aa: CASSFMDSPYYQPQHF; cdr3_nt: TGTGCCAGCAGTTTCATGGACAGTCCCTACTATCAGCCCCAGCATTTT
j_call: TRBJ1-1; d_call: TRBD1; v_call: TRBV19; clone_size: .; cdr3_aa: CASREGALGYTEAFF; cdr3_nt: TGTGCCAGTAGGGAGGGGGCTTTGGGTTACACTGAAGCTTTCTTT
j_call: TRBJ2-5; d_call: TRBD2; v_call: TRBV5-1; clone_size: once; cdr3_aa: CASSLDGRGEETQYF; cdr3_nt: TGCGCCAGCAGCTTGGACGGCCGGGGGGAAGAGACCCAGTACTTC
j_call: TRBJ1-2; d_call: .; v_call: TRBV5-1; clone_size: .; cdr3_aa: CASSLAGGAVNYGYTF; cdr3_nt: TGCGCCAGCAGCTTGGCCGGGGGGGCCGTTAACTATGGCTACACCTTC
j_call: TRBJ2-3; d_call: .; v_call: TRBV6-5; clone_size: .; cdr3_aa: CASSYRITDTQYF; cdr3_nt: TGTGCCAGCAGTTACCGTATCACAGATACGCAGTATTTT
j_call: TRBJ2-5; d_call: TRBD1; v_call: TRBV5-1; clone_size: .; cdr3_aa: CASSTGGVQETQYF; cdr3_nt: TGCGCCAGCTCGACAGGGGGGGTCCAAGAGACCCAGTACTTC
j_call: TRBJ2-1; d_call: .; v_call: TRBV19; clone_size: .; cdr3_aa: CASSIGLPTGLYNEQFF; cdr3_nt: TGTGCCAGTAGTATAGGACTCCCAACAGGGCTGTACAATGAGCAGTTCTTC
j_call: TRBJ2-5; d_call: TRBD1; v_call: TRBV5-4; clone_size: .; cdr3_aa: CASSLNTGQGLTQYF; cdr3_nt: TGTGCCAGCAGCTTGAACACGGGACAGGGGTTGACCCAGTACTTC
j_call: TRBJ2-3; d_call: TRBD1; v_call: TRBV7-9; clone_size: .; cdr3_aa: CASSPGDRSGDTQYF; cdr3_nt: TGTGCCAGCAGCCCGGGGGACAGGTCAGGAGATACGCAGTATTTT
j_call: TRBJ1-3; d_call: TRBD1; v_call: TRBV2; clone_size: .; cdr3_aa: CAIDGTGPLSIYF; cdr3_nt: TGTGCCATCGACGGGACAGGGCCCCTTTCCATATATTTT
j_call: TRBJ2-1; d_call: .; v_call: TRBV5-1; clone_size: .; cdr3_aa: CASSLVSGSYNEQFF; cdr3_nt: TGCGCCAGCAGCTTGGTAAGCGGGTCCTACAATGAGCAGTTCTTC
j_call: TRBJ2-5; d_call: .; v_call: TRBV21-1; clone_size: few; cdr3_aa: CASSKDREETQYF; cdr3_nt: TGTGCCAGCAGCAAGGACAGGGAAGAGACCCAGTACTTC
j_call: TRBJ1-6; d_call: TRBD1; v_call: TRBV5-4; clone_size: few; cdr3_aa: CASSGRDRGYSPLHF; cdr3_nt: TGTGCCAGCAGCGGCCGGGACAGGGGTTATTCACCCCTCCACTTT
j_call: TRBJ1-6; d_call: .; v_call: TRBV6-5; clone_size: .; cdr3_aa: CASRTAGLSVPLHF; cdr3_nt: TGTGCCAGCAGGACGGCGGGACTCTCGGTCCCCCTCCACTTT
j_call: TRBJ1-1; d_call: .; v_call: TRBV27; clone_size: .; cdr3_aa: CASSFRQMNTEAFF; cdr3_nt: TGTGCCAGCAGTTTTCGTCAGATGAACACTGAAGCTTTCTTT
j_call: TRBJ2-2; d_call: TRBD2; v_call: TRBV3-1/TRBV3-2; clone_size: .; cdr3_aa: CASSRLSGGGTGELFF; cdr3_nt: TGTGCCAGCAGCCGTTTGAGCGGGGGGGGAACCGGGGAGCTGTTTTTT
j_call: TRBJ2-2; d_call: TRBD1; v_call: TRBV5-1; clone_size: .; cdr3_aa: CASSLRQGNTGELFF; cdr3_nt: TGCGCCAGCAGCCTTAGACAGGGGAACACCGGGGAGCTGTTTTTT
j_call: TRBJ1-2; d_call: .; v_call: TRBV7-5; clone_size: .; cdr3_aa: CASIKSVQGCGYTF; cdr3_nt: TGTGCCAGTATTAAATCTGTGCAGGGATGTGGCTACACCTTC
j_call: TRBJ2-1; d_call: TRBD2; v_call: TRBV7-9; clone_size: .; cdr3_aa: CASSPPGLAGGLNEQFF; cdr3_nt: TGTGCCAGCAGCCCTCCCGGACTAGCGGGGGGGCTCAATGAGCAGTTCTTC
j_call: TRBJ1-1; d_call: TRBD1; v_call: TRBV11-3; clone_size: once; cdr3_aa: CASSFGTGSTLSEAFF; cdr3_nt: TGTGCCAGCAGCTTTGGGACAGGGTCAACTCTTTCCGAAGCTTTCTTT
j_call: TRBJ1-2; d_call: .; v_call: TRBV6-4; clone_size: .; cdr3_aa: CASREPGYGYTF; cdr3_nt: TGTGCCAGCAGGGAGCCTGGCTATGGCTACACCTTC
j_call: TRBJ2-5; d_call: .; v_call: TRBV10-1; clone_size: .; cdr3_aa: CASRPTYRERRSWTQYF; cdr3_nt: TGCGCCAGCAGACCGACCTACAGGGAACGGCGAAGTTGGACCCAGTACTTC
j_call: TRBJ1-1; d_call: TRBD1; v_call: TRBV9; clone_size: once; cdr3_aa: CASSGDRALNTEAFF; cdr3_nt: TGTGCCAGCAGCGGAGACAGGGCGTTGAACACTGAAGCTTTCTTT
j_call: TRBJ1-2; d_call: TRBD1; v_call: TRBV2; clone_size: once; cdr3_aa: CASSTGAYGYTF; cdr3_nt: TGTGCCAGCAGTACAGGGGCCTATGGCTACACCTTC
j_call: TRBJ2-1; d_call: .; v_call: TRBV11-3; clone_size: .; cdr3_aa: CASSFSGFDEQFF; cdr3_nt: TGTGCCAGCAGCTTTTCAGGGTTCGATGAGCAGTTCTTC
j_call: TRBJ1-6; d_call: TRBD1; v_call: TRBV10-3; clone_size: .; cdr3_aa: CAIRGQRANSPLHF; cdr3_nt: TGTGCCATCAGGGGACAGAGGGCCAATTCACCCCTCCACTTT
j_call: TRBJ2-4; d_call: .; v_call: TRBV7-2; clone_size: .; cdr3_aa: CASSEGRGAKNIQYF; cdr3_nt: TGTGCCAGCAGCGAGGGCCGAGGAGCCAAAAACATTCAGTACTTC
j_call: TRBJ2-3; d_call: TRBD1; v_call: TRBV19; clone_size: .; cdr3_aa: CASSTGQDSSTDTQYF; cdr3_nt: TGTGCCAGTAGTACTGGACAGGACTCTAGCACAGATACGCAGTATTTT
j_call: TRBJ2-5; d_call: TRBD2; v_call: TRBV6-2/TRBV6-3; clone_size: once; cdr3_aa: CASSTGLAGGYQETQYF; cdr3_nt: TGTGCCAGCAGTACGGGACTAGCGGGGGGGTACCAAGAGACCCAGTACTTC
j_call: TRBJ1-5; d_call: .; v_call: TRBV12-3/TRBV12-4; clone_size: .; cdr3_aa: CASSLASRQPQHF; cdr3_nt: TGTGCCAGCAGTTTAGCGTCCCGTCAGCCCCAGCATTTT
j_call: TRBJ1-1; d_call: .; v_call: TRBV6-5; clone_size: once; cdr3_aa: CASTSRRGRNTEAFF; cdr3_nt: TGTGCCAGCACGAGCCGAAGGGGGAGGAACACTGAAGCTTTCTTT
j_call: TRBJ1-3; d_call: .; v_call: TRBV4-2; clone_size: .; cdr3_aa: CASSQGQTSGNTIYF; cdr3_nt: TGTGCCAGCAGCCAGGGACAAACCTCTGGAAACACCATATATTTT
j_call: TRBJ2-3; d_call: .; v_call: TRBV11-2; clone_size: .; cdr3_aa: CASSQDRNTQYF; cdr3_nt: TGTGCCAGCAGCCAAGACAGAAATACGCAGTATTTT
j_call: TRBJ1-2; d_call: .; v_call: TRBV12-3/TRBV12-4; clone_size: .; cdr3_aa: CASRVQGAGYTF; cdr3_nt: TGTGCCAGCAGGGTACAGGGAGCGGGCTACACCTTC
j_call: TRBJ1-5; d_call: .; v_call: TRBV10-1; clone_size: .; cdr3_aa: CASMNPPGVGMGDFTRMNQPQHF; cdr3_nt: TGCGCCAGCATGAACCCTCCGGGAGTGGGGATGGGGGATTTTACAAGGATGAATCAGCCCCAGCATTTT
j_call: TRBJ1-2; d_call: .; v_call: TRBV9; clone_size: .; cdr3_aa: CASSGENYGYTF; cdr3_nt: TGTGCCAGCAGCGGAGAGAACTATGGCTACACCTTC
j_call: TRBJ1-6; d_call: TRBD1; v_call: TRBV25-1; clone_size: .; cdr3_aa: CASSEVQGQPHSPLHF; cdr3_nt: TGTGCCAGCAGTGAGGTTCAGGGACAGCCACATTCACCCCTCCACTTT